Given below is one T cell receptor beta chain in context. Its antigen is currently unknown. The sample originates from a study of regulatory T cells in long-lasting Graves disease. General study points: Persistent disease was characterized by preferential usage of TRBV28, TRBJ1-2 and TRBJ2-5.

Arm-PCR with iRepertoire HTBI primers amplified the CDR3 regions for these TCR beta libraries. MiXCR was run by TCRdb on the multiplex PCR reads, yielding one entry per CDR3 protein. This table has fewer than 450,000 distinct CDR3 sequences, about 15% appearing once. As to time point: newly diagnosed GD, antithyroid drugs for less than 3 months. From RNA extracted from PBMCs, the TCR library was made. Germline V gene lookup returns CDR1 SEHNR and CDR2 FQNEAQ (reference sequence). Losses at the gene ends were 1 base for V and 7 bases for J; bases not matched to a gene: 9. The CDR3 loop spans 16 amino acids. These records were also assigned to another study, of T cells in Graves' hyperthyroidism and ophthalmopathy. That study reports: Onset of ophthalmopathy came a median roughly 6 months after the model predicted it.

The chain joins TRBV7-9 to TRBJ2-1; 8 bases align to TRBD2. The sequenced sample was peripheral blood mononuclear cells (PBMCs), obtained at new diagnosis, from a patient treated with antithyroid drugs. The TCR sequence derives from a woman aged 40 to 50 with Graves disease. CDR3 coding DNA: TGTGCCAGCAGCTTAGTGCTCGGGAGGGCCTTGAATGAGCAGTTCTTC. It specifies CASSLVLGRALNEQFF. Full variable domain (rest looked up from reference TRBV7-9 and TRBJ2-1): DTGVSQNPRHKITKRGQNVTFRCDPISEHNRLYWYRQTLGQGPEFLTYFQNEAQLEKSRLLSDRFSAERPKGSFSTLEIQRTEQGDSAMYLCASSLVLGRALNEQFFGPGTRLTVL.